This T cell receptor beta chain was observed in a study of blood T cell repertoires in COVID-19. Study context: Samples came from the United States, Italy and Spain, spanning acute and convalescent COVID-19. The analysed material was cDNA or gDNA that came from T cells, B-cell-depleted T cells, or PBMCs.

As handled by the study authors: Nucleated cell number was recorded as an estimate derived from reference gene primer amplification. Method: immunoSEQ multiplex PCR; TCRdb's copy keeps in-frame clones and lacks some. V and J calls and clone size are copied from that table; D and trimming were computed from the DNA. Of some 350,000 clones in the sample, 90% were seen once. The CDR3 loop spans 13 amino acids. Germline-derived CDR1 and CDR2 are GTSNPN and SVGIG (reference sequence). The ends were cut back, 0 bases at V and 4 bases at J, with 10 bases in the middle. The sequenced material came from peripheral blood. This receptor was identified in a man aged 18 to 29 with active or convalescent COVID-19. This sequence joins TRBV30 and TRBJ2-7, with a possible D match to TRBD2 (6 bases). The CDR3 sequence: CAWSVPGVYEQYF. The CDR3 DNA sequence: TGTGCCTGGAGTGTACCGGGGGTGTACGAGCAGTACTTC.